This is a list of T cell receptor beta chains from one sample in a study of cytomegalovirus exposure and HLA in healthy donors. Produced via immunoSEQ multiplex PCR; TCRdb's table is partial and in-frame only. The sample lists 200,000 to 250,000 clones, approximately 87% seen once, with 1.3% in the top ten. The sequencing sample was made of PBMCs. The source is a human donor in good health. The CDR3 runs from the conserved cysteine through the conserved F or W. D genes are given only for firm matches. Some rows have no size entry. The others give once, few or many, or a class for an expanded clone.

CDR3 protein | CDR3 DNA | V gene | clone size | J gene | D gene
CASSPYTGSEAFF | TGTGCCAGCAGCCCATATACAGGGTCTGAAGCTTTCTTT | TRBV11-3 | once | TRBJ1-1 | -
CASSWGLAGSNTGELFF | TGTGCCAGCAGCTGGGGACTAGCGGGGTCGAACACCGGGGAGCTGTTTTTT | TRBV5-6 | - | TRBJ2-2 | TRBD2
CASSNGQTYNEQFF | TGCGCCAGCAGTAATGGACAGACATACAATGAGCAGTTCTTC | TRBV5-1 | - | TRBJ2-1 | -
CASSQITSGIMGRYEQYF | TGCGCCAGCAGCCAAATCACTAGCGGGATTATGGGCCGCTACGAGCAGTACTTC | TRBV4-1 | - | TRBJ2-7 | TRBD2
CASSLGMDRWHEQFF | TGTGCCAGCAGCTTAGGGATGGACAGGTGGCATGAGCAGTTCTTC | TRBV11-3 | - | TRBJ2-1 | TRBD1
CASSQVPTGLSYEQYF | TGCGCCAGCAGCCAAGTCCCAACGGGACTTTCCTACGAGCAGTACTTC | TRBV4-1 | - | TRBJ2-7 | -
CASRPTSGREKETQYF | TGTGCCAGCAGGCCAACTAGCGGGAGGGAAAAAGAGACCCAGTACTTC | TRBV28 | - | TRBJ2-5 | TRBD2
CASSQYASNEQFF | TGCGCCAGCAGCCAATACGCCAGTAATGAGCAGTTCTTC | TRBV4-3 | - | TRBJ2-1 | -
CASTLLAGAGTGELFF | TGTGCCAGCACCTTACTAGCGGGAGCGGGAACCGGGGAGCTGTTTTTT | TRBV27 | - | TRBJ2-2 | TRBD2
CASSLVSWDSPYEQYF | TGTGCCAGCAGCTTAGTTAGTTGGGACAGCCCCTACGAGCAGTACTTC | TRBV7-9 | - | TRBJ2-7 | TRBD1
CASSEKLAGRVYEQYF | TGCGCCAGCAGTGAGAAGTTAGCGGGAAGGGTGTACGAGCAGTACTTC | TRBV10-2 | - | TRBJ2-7 | TRBD2
CASSLGLPQYNEQFF | TGTGCCAGCAGCTTAGGACTACCCCAATACAATGAGCAGTTCTTC | TRBV7-2 | once | TRBJ2-1 | -
CASSRGTSGNEQFF | TGTGCCAGCTCCCGAGGGACTAGCGGCAATGAGCAGTTCTTC | TRBV18 | - | TRBJ2-1 | TRBD2
CASTRQGINEKLFF | TGTGCCAGCACCCGTCAGGGAATTAACGAAAAACTGTTTTTT | TRBV28 | - | TRBJ1-4 | -
CASSISEGVTDTQYF | TGTGCCAGCTCAATTTCAGAGGGGGTAACAGATACGCAGTATTTT | TRBV18 | - | TRBJ2-3 | -